These 2 T cell receptor beta chains came from one sample sequenced in a study of T cell responses to AZD1222 COVID-19 vaccine. Assay: immunoSEQ multiplex PCR; the TCRdb copy retains only in-frame clones and omits some. This sample carries about 150,000 clones, roughly 85% of them seen once, and the ten largest clones take over 7%. Sequences were derived from peripheral blood, sampled on day 0 of AZD1222 vaccination. These receptor sequences come from an adult in good health.

The chain couples TRBV9 to TRBJ2-7, with a tentative D call TRBD1 (9 bases). Germline CDR1 is SGDLS and CDR2 is YYNGEE. The V end lost 2 bases, the J end lost 7 bases, and 16 bases lay between the germline ends. The CDR3 spans 14 residues. The CDR3 nucleotides are TGTGCCAGCAGCGTTAGCGGGACAGGGTGGGAGCAGTACTTC. Its protein product is CASSVSGTGWEQYF.

This chain links TRBV5-4 with TRBJ2-3; D is undetermined. The CDR3 runs to 14 residues. Germline CDR1 SGHNT, CDR2 YYREEE (reference sequence). Trimming stripped 0 bases from V and 0 bases from J, with 5 bases between. CDR3 amino acids: CASSLGESTDTQYF. CDR3 DNA: TGTGCCAGCAGCTTGGGGGAAAGCACAGATACGCAGTATTTT.